A single count supports the clone carrying this T cell receptor (beta chain). Trimming shortened V by 6 bases and J by 1 base, and 22 bases separated the two germline ends. CDR1 and CDR2 (germline): KGHSH, LQKENI. The CDR3 covers 18 residues. The sample originates from a study of blood T cell repertoires in COVID-19. Turning to the study itself: From the United States, Italy and Spain came samples of acute and convalescent COVID-19.

Clones were read by immunoSEQ multiplex PCR, and TCRdb kept only the in-frame ones, dropping some. The sample records hundreds of thousands of clones, 65% to 90% being singletons. The TCR comes from a man older than 75 with acute or convalescent COVID-19. The sequencing sample was made of peripheral blood. This chain joins TRBV18 and TRBJ1-5; perhaps TRBD1 as D (5 bases). This CDR3 is CASSADRVGATSNQPQHF. The CDR3 bases are TGTGCCAGCTCGGCCGATAGGGTAGGGGCAACGAGCAATCAGCCCCAGCATTTT. Together with reference TRBV18 and TRBJ1-5, the CDR3 gives the full variable domain: NAGVMQNPRHLVRRRGQEARLRCSPMKGHSHVYWYRQLPEEGLKFMVYLQKENIIDESGMPKERFSAEFPKEGPSILRIQQVVRGDSAAYFCASSADRVGATSNQPQHFGDGTRLSIL.